These T cell receptor beta chains were read from a single sample in a study of OX40 agonist ivuxolimab in advanced cancers. Some clones are missing from TCRdb's copy, which holds only in-frame ones; the method was immunoSEQ multiplex PCR. The sample has 30,000 to 35,000 clones; around nine tenths are singletons. Material: CD4+ or CD8+ T cells sorted from blood, obtained in a trial of the OX40 agonist ivuxolimab. These receptor sequences come from an adult with an advanced solid tumor such as melanoma, head and neck, liver or kidney cancer. The CDR3 runs from the conserved cysteine through the conserved F or W. The D gene is left open where the match is weak. Rows may omit the clone size; those that give it use once, few, many or a size class.

TRBV4-2	.	TRBD2	TRBJ2-1	TGTGCCAGCAGCCAAGCCGGGCTTAGCGGGAGCTCCTACAATGAGCAGTTCTTC	CASSQAGLSGSSYNEQFF
TRBV2	.	TRBD2	TRBJ2-5	TGTGCCAGCAGTGGGGGACTAGCGGGAGGTGGTCAAGAGACCCAGTACTTC	CASSGGLAGGGQETQYF
TRBV1	.	.	TRBJ2-7	TGCACCAGCAGTATTTACCCGTTTACGGACAGAGGCTACGAGCAGTACTTC	CTSSIYPFTDRGYEQYF
TRBV28	.	.	TRBJ2-2	TGTGCCAGCACTCTCGCGGGGTCTGTCACCGGGGAGCTGTTTTTT	CASTLAGSVTGELFF
TRBV2	.	.	TRBJ1-5	TGTGCCAGCAGTGCTGGGTTCAATCAGCCCCAGCATTTT	CASSAGFNQPQHF
TRBV10-1	.	.	TRBJ1-1	TGCGCCAGCAGTGAGTCTCTTGGAAACACTGAAGCTTTCTTT	CASSESLGNTEAFF
TRBV4-1	few	.	TRBJ2-3	TGCGCCAGCAGCCCCAAACCAACAGGGTTTGACACAGATACGCAGTATTTT	CASSPKPTGFDTDTQYF
TRBV7-3	.	.	TRBJ2-6	TGTGCCAGCACTTCAGAACCTGGGGCCAACGTCCTGACTTTC	CASTSEPGANVLTF
TRBV12-2	.	.	TRBJ2-1	TGTGCAAGTCGCTTAATCGAGCACAATGAGCAGTTCTTC	CASRLIEHNEQFF
TRBV27	.	TRBD1	TRBJ1-2	TGTGCCAGCAGTCTAGGACGAGGGGGCGGCTATGGCTACACCTTC	CASSLGRGGGYGYTF
TRBV19	.	TRBD1	TRBJ1-5	TGTGCCAGTAGTACTGGGACAGGGGAACAGCCCCAGCATTTT	CASSTGTGEQPQHF
TRBV21-1	.	.	TRBJ1-2	TGTGCCAGCAGAATCGAACGACAGGGTTGGCACTATGGCTACACCTTC	CASRIERQGWHYGYTF
TRBV9	.	TRBD2	TRBJ2-7	TGTGCCAGCAGCGTAGGGGAGGGAATGGGTTACGAGCAGTACTTC	CASSVGEGMGYEQYF
TRBV5-8	.	TRBD1	TRBJ1-5	TGTGCCAGCAGGGCCGGGACAGGATTTCCCCAAGATCAGCCCCAGCATTTT	CASRAGTGFPQDQPQHF
TRBV18	.	TRBD2	TRBJ2-4	TGTGCCAGCTCACCCGGGACTAGCGGGAGAAACATTCAGTACTTC	CASSPGTSGRNIQYF
TRBV30	few	TRBD1	TRBJ1-1	TGTGCCTGTACCCGGGACAGGTCCAGGGAGGCTTTCTTT	CACTRDRSREAFF
TRBV7-2	.	TRBD1	TRBJ1-2	TGTGCCAGCAGCTTTCCTGGGACAGCCCGCTACACCTTC	CASSFPGTARYTF
TRBV5-1	.	.	TRBJ1-5	TGCGCCAGCAGCTTGGGCCGGACAGAAAATCAGCCCCAGCATTTT	CASSLGRTENQPQHF
TRBV2	once	TRBD1	TRBJ2-7	TGTGCCAGCAGTATAAGGACAGGGCCACCCTACGAGCAGTACTTC	CASSIRTGPPYEQYF
TRBV30	.	.	TRBJ1-5	TGTGCCTGGAGTAAAGACGTCTCGGGGCCCCAGCATTTT	CAWSKDVSGPQHF
TRBV7-8	.	TRBD1	TRBJ2-7	TGTGCCAGCAGCTTAAGGGACAGGGGCCACGAGCAGTACTTC	CASSLRDRGHEQYF
TRBV19	.	TRBD2	TRBJ2-3	TGTGCCAGTAAACCCCCCTATGGCGGGAGGGGGGATACGCAGTATTTT	CASKPPYGGRGDTQYF
TRBV19	.	TRBD1	TRBJ1-3	TGTGCCAGTAGTAAGCCGACAGGGTCCTTCTCTGGAAACACCATATATTTT	CASSKPTGSFSGNTIYF
TRBV5-4	.	TRBD2	TRBJ2-3	TGTGCCAGCAGCCATCGCGGGAGAGGCACAGATACGCAGTATTTT	CASSHRGRGTDTQYF
TRBV25-1	.	.	TRBJ1-1	TGTGCCAGCAGTGCCGTGACTGAAGCTTTCTTT	CASSAVTEAFF
TRBV11-2	.	TRBD2	TRBJ2-1	TGTGCCAGCAGCTTAGATAGGACTAGCGTTGAGCAGTTCTTC	CASSLDRTSVEQFF
TRBV7-8	.	.	TRBJ1-5	TGTGCCAGCAGCTTATTCCCGCAGGGTCAGCCCCAGCATTTT	CASSLFPQGQPQHF
TRBV5-6	.	.	TRBJ1-1	TGTGCCAGCAGCTTGGGGGTGGGAGCTGTGGCATGGGTGGAGACTGAAGCTTTCTTT	CASSLGVGAVAWVETEAFF
TRBV7-2	.	.	TRBJ2-3	TGTGCCAGCAGCCGCAGGGCGGGGGCTAGCACAGATACGCAGTATTTT	CASSRRAGASTDTQYF